Reported below is one T cell receptor (beta chain). What this receptor recognizes is not known. Per-base qualities were not stored, and no clone one base away is much larger. The data were obtained in a study of blood T cell repertoires in COVID-19 (dated by TCRdb to 2020 to 2021). Regarding the study in general: Collaborator samples came from the United States, Italy and Spain and covered acute and convalescent phases of COVID-19. The material from the prospective study consisted of cDNA or gDNA derived from T cells, B-cell-depleted T cells, or PBMCs. The dataset comprised deeply sampled blood TCRbeta repertoires from subjects exposed to, actively infected with, or recovered from COVID-19. The repertoires were made available in a free public database intended to serve as a resource for research on the immune response to SARS-CoV-2. Samples were obtained from the ongoing ImmuneRACE study (first 160 participants) and from about 1,300 subjects provided by 6 global collaborators. The sample metadata nearly always contained a de-identified subject ID, COVID-19 status, age in years and sex. Where available, HLA class I and class II types were obtained from metadata supplied by the sample provider rather than from assay-based typing. What the authors observed across the whole study: Clinical and demographic metadata were provided uncurated, with the amount varying by source and participant.

Spanning cysteine to phenylalanine, the CDR3 consists of 16 amino acids. Only CDR3 DNA remains: 48 bases, in frame from the first base. V and J are trimmed by 1 base and 3 bases, and the gene matches miss 3 bases of the junction. Taken from the germline V gene, the CDR1 and CDR2 loops are LGHNA and YNFKEQ. TCRbeta CDR3 regions were amplified from genomic DNA by means of the immunoSEQ Assay, a bias-controlled multiplex PCR. As for the authors' bioinformatics: Within the assay, amplification of reference gene primers was used to estimate how many nucleated cells each sample contained. To quantify the absolute abundance of each unique TCRbeta CDR3 rearrangement, sequence reads were collapsed and filtered. For each sample, productive Simpson clonality was calculated as the square root of Simpson's diversity index across productive rearrangements. In TCRdb, the immuneACCESS table is reduced to in-frame sequences with V and J assigned. These tables do not hold every clone; where another copy was compared, an unresolved V gene accounts for under half, and the others remain unexplained. V and J calls plus clone size are reproduced from that table; the DNA served to infer D and trimming. Present in this sample are roughly 80,000 clones, 88% of which were seen just once. Of the sample, 5% to 6.5% is held by the ten largest clones.

Whole blood was collected in K2EDTA tubes by collaborating institutions according to the institutions' own protocols. For TCRbeta analysis, collaborators shipped samples in one of three forms: frozen whole blood, isolated PBMCs, or DNA extracted from either of those sample types. Sequenced sample: peripheral blood. The clonotype comes from a man between 45 and 60 years old with active COVID-19. The chain is assembled from TRBV4-2 and TRBJ1-5; 10 junctional bases match TRBD1. The DNA sequence follows: TGTGCCAGCAGCCAAGGGGGGACAGGGGTCAATCAGCCCCAGCATTTT. This encodes CASSQGGTGVNQPQHF.